The 29 T cell receptor beta chains given below trace back to one sample, sequenced in a study of PD-1 blockade in mismatch repair-deficient tumors. Repertoires were generated with immunoSEQ multiplex PCR, while TCRdb's copy carries only in-frame clones and drops some. The repertoire holds 80,000 to 130,000 clones, with 70% to 85% as singletons. Sequencing used peripheral blood, obtained less than 37 weeks after starting pembrolizumab. The receptors were gathered from an adult with mismatch repair-deficient cancer.

This clone was picked up one time. The rearrangement uses TRBV11-3 and TRBJ2-5, with D perhaps TRBD1 or TRBD2 (5 bases each). This CDR3 contains 14 residues. Germline V gene lookup returns CDR1 SGHNT and CDR2 YENEEA. V gave up 5 bases and J gave up 2 bases, with 12 bases separating them. CDR3 sequence (DNA): TGTGCCAGCAGCCGAAGGGACGGTCAAGAGACCCAGTACTTC. Its translation is CASSRRDGQETQYF.

This chain connects TRBV7-2 to TRBJ2-1, with TRBD2 matching 10 bases. Trimming removed 5 bases from V and 4 bases from J; junction bases left unmatched: 8. Germline V lookup: CDR1 SGHTA, CDR2 FQGNSA. The CDR3 is 16 amino acids. The CDR3 nucleotides read TGTGCCAGCAGCCTCGGCGGGACTAGCGCATACAATGAGCAGTTCTTC. It codes for CASSLGGTSAYNEQFF.

The chain carries TRBV15 and TRBJ2-7; either TRBD1 or TRBD2 may fit D (5 bases each). V lost 3 bases, J lost 2 bases, and 14 bases lay in between. The CDR3 is 15 residues long. The germline V gene has CDR1 LNHNV and CDR2 YYDKDF (reference sequence). CDR3 protein: CATSSQGGLTYEQYF. In DNA, the CDR3 is TGTGCCACCAGCAGCCAGGGCGGGTTAACCTACGAGCAGTACTTC. Variable domain in full (rest from reference TRBV15 and TRBJ2-7): DAMVIQNPRYQVTQFGKPVTLSCSQTLNHNVMYWYQQKSSQAPKLLFHYYDKDFNNEADTPDNFQSRRPNTSFCFLDIRSPGLGDTAMYLCATSSQGGLTYEQYFGPGTRLTVT.

The chain joins TRBV6-4 to TRBJ2-3, with 7 bases matching TRBD2. Germline assignment: CDR1 MRHNA and CDR2 SNTAGT. The CDR3 runs 16 residues. V lost 2 bases and J lost 2; bases outside the gene matches: 7. The CDR3 reads CASSDIAGVTTDTQYF. The CDR3 bases are TGTGCCAGCAGTGACATTGCGGGAGTTACCACAGATACGCAGTATTTT.

The chain is built from TRBV7-9 and TRBJ2-6; D is ambiguous. Deletions cut 0 bases from V and 0 bases from J, with 3 bases between. Germline values: CDR1 SEHNR, CDR2 FQNEAQ (reference sequence). The CDR3 length is 15 residues. CDR3 sequence: CASSLASSGANVLTF. The CDR3 DNA reads as TGTGCCAGCAGCTTAGCCAGCTCTGGGGCCAACGTCCTGACTTTC.

This chain's CDR3 is CASSRTLSGSAGNEQFF. CDR3 DNA sequence: TGTGCCAGCAGTCGTACTTTAAGCGGGAGTGCTGGGAATGAGCAGTTCTTC. The genes are TRBV7-2 and TRBJ2-1; TRBD2 aligns across 8 bases. Germline V gene data show CDR1 as SGHTA and CDR2 as FQGNSA. After removal of 6 bases from V and 7 bases from J, the junction contained 17 bases not matched to a gene. This CDR3 contains 17 residues.

V is TRBV28 and J is TRBJ2-3; weak D call: TRBD2 (5 bases). Germline V gene data show CDR1 as MDHEN and CDR2 as SYDVKM. This CDR3 spans 17 amino acids. Trimming left V 7 bases short and J 6 bases short, with 26 bases between. For the CDR3, the DNA is TGTGCCAGCACCTCCCATGGGGTGCCAGCCGAGGGCGATACGCAGTATTTT. This translates into CASTSHGVPAEGDTQYF.

The V and J genes are TRBV25-1 and TRBJ2-1; 10 bases align to TRBD2. The trim removed 4 bases at V and 7 bases at J, leaving 4 bases unmatched. CDR1 and CDR2 (germline): MGHDK, SYGVNS. The CDR3 contains 14 residues. The DNA for the CDR3 is TGTGCCAGCAGTGGAGCGGGAGGGCCGAATGAGCAGTTCTTC. This sequence encodes CASSGAGGPNEQFF.

The chain carries TRBV7-3 and TRBJ2-5, with 7 positions matching TRBD1. CDR3 length: 14 residues. Germline loops: CDR1 SGHTA, CDR2 FQGTGA. V was pared by 4 bases and J by 1 base, with 3 bases of the junction left unmatched. This CDR3 reads CASSSGTAQETQYF. DNA of the CDR3: TGTGCCAGCAGCTCCGGGACAGCCCAAGAGACCCAGTACTTC. Full variable domain (rest looked up from reference TRBV7-3 and TRBJ2-5): GAGVSQTPSNKVTEKGKYVELRCDPISGHTALYWYRQSLGQGPEFLIYFQGTGAADDSGLPNDRFFAVRPEGSVSTLKIQRTERGDSAVYLCASSSGTAQETQYFGPGTRLLVL.

This chain joins TRBV19 and TRBJ1-3; no reliable D call. This CDR3 is 14 amino acids long. In germline, CDR1 is LNHDA, CDR2 SQIVND (reference sequence). Trimming took off 1 base at V and 5 bases at J, with 9 bases between the two ends. CDR3 sequence (DNA): TGTGCCAGTAGTATAGCCGGAAGGAGAAACACCATATATTTT. Its translation: CASSIAGRRNTIYF.

The rearrangement joins TRBV29-1 to TRBJ2-3, with 11 bases identical to TRBD1. CDR1 SQVTM and CDR2 ANQGSEA come from the germline V gene. Trimming took 5 bases from V and 6 from J; bases not matched to a gene: 4. This CDR3 spans 13 amino acids. The CDR3 sequence: CSVRTGGYDTQYF. CDR3 nucleotides: TGCAGCGTTCGGACAGGGGGCTACGATACGCAGTATTTT.

This CDR3 is CASSTDVGLYGYTF. CDR3 sequence (DNA): TGTGCCAGCAGCACGGACGTCGGACTCTATGGCTACACCTTC. The gene calls are TRBV11-2 and TRBJ1-2; D unclear. Germline CDR1 reads SGHAT; CDR2 reads FQNNGV. Trimming took off 5 bases at V and 4 bases at J, with 14 bases between the two ends. The CDR3 length is 14 residues.

The rearrangement links TRBV19 to TRBJ2-6; no reliable D call. Germline CDR1 reads LNHDA; CDR2 reads SQIVND (reference sequence). The CDR3 has 15 amino acids. V lost 8 bases and J lost 0, with 11 bases in between. For the CDR3, the DNA is TGTGCCAGTCAAAGCCGGCCCTCTGGGGCCAACGTCCTGACTTTC. Its translation is CASQSRPSGANVLTF.

This rearrangement joins TRBV6-5 to TRBJ1-2, with 9 bases fitting TRBD1. The length of the CDR3 is 13 residues. The germline V gene has CDR1 MNHEY and CDR2 SVGAGI. J gave up 14 bases and V 4 bases, and 11 bases lay outside the gene matches. The CDR3 coding sequence is TGTGCCAGCAGTTCGGGACAGGGACGAAGGGAAACCTTC. Translating it yields CASSSGQGRRETF.

J is TRBJ1-5 and V is TRBV2, with D tentatively TRBD1 (5 bases). The V and J ends lost 4 bases and 1 base respectively, with 11 bases between them. The germline CDR1 and CDR2 sequences are SNHLY and FYNNEI. The length of the CDR3 is 15 residues. The CDR3 sequence: CASSGRGGSNQPQHF. CDR3 bases: TGTGCCAGCAGTGGACGGGGCGGCAGCAATCAGCCCCAGCATTTT. Full variable domain (outside the CDR3, taken from reference TRBV2 and TRBJ1-5): EPEVTQTPSHQVTQMGQEVILRCVPISNHLYFYWYRQILGQKVEFLVSFYNNEISEKSEIFDDQFSVERPDGSNFTLKIRSTKLEDSAMYFCASSGRGGSNQPQHFGDGTRLSIL.

This chain uses TRBV30 with TRBJ2-1; D tentatively fits TRBD1 or TRBD2 (5 bases each). This CDR3 has 15 residues. CDR1 and CDR2 from the germline V gene are GTSNPN and SVGIG (reference sequence). Deletions cut 6 bases from V and 0 bases from J, with 15 bases between. The CDR3 loop is CACQEGTNSYNEQFF. For the CDR3, the DNA is TGTGCCTGTCAAGAGGGGACCAACTCCTACAATGAGCAGTTCTTC.

V usage is TRBV19 and J usage is TRBJ1-5; 7 nucleotides line up with TRBD1. After removal of 5 bases from V and 3 bases from J, the junction contained 4 bases not matched to a gene. CDR3 size: 14 residues. Germline lookup yields CDR1 LNHDA and CDR2 SQIVND (reference sequence). The chain's CDR3 is CASSRDRVNQPQHF. The CDR3 DNA sequence: TGTGCCAGTAGTCGAGACAGGGTCAATCAGCCCCAGCATTTT.

About this clone itself: The same CDR3 can be traced to other DNA sequences in this sample. The chain is built from TRBV18 and TRBJ2-5, with no clear D. CDR1 is KGHSH and CDR2 is LQKENI in the germline V gene. The CDR3 runs to 13 residues. V was clipped by 2 bases and J by 1 base, with 5 bases between them. The CDR3 reads CASSPNLQETQYF. For the CDR3, the DNA is TGTGCCAGCTCACCAAATCTCCAAGAGACCCAGTACTTC.

The V gene is TRBV4-3, the J gene TRBJ2-3; D perhaps matches TRBD1 (6 bases). Germline CDR1 reads LGHNA; CDR2 reads YSLEER. The germline V and J ends were trimmed by 2 bases and 2 bases, with 11 bases remaining between them. CDR3 length: 15 amino acids. The CDR3 here is CASSQQDSYTDTQYF. As DNA, the CDR3 is TGCGCCAGCAGCCAACAGGACAGCTACACAGATACGCAGTATTTT.

The gene calls are TRBV5-6 and TRBJ2-5, with D perhaps TRBD1 or TRBD2 (5 bases each). CDR3 length equals 13 residues. The germline CDR1 and CDR2 sequences are SGHDT and YYEEEE. The ends were cut back, 6 bases at V and 4 bases at J, with 13 bases in the middle. The CDR3 loop reads CASIGTPLETQYF. The CDR3 bases are TGTGCCAGCATCGGGACGCCACTAGAGACCCAGTACTTC. Full variable domain (missing parts from reference TRBV5-6 and TRBJ2-5): DAGVTQSPTHLIKTRGQQVTLRCSPKSGHDTVSWYQQALGQGPQFIFQYYEEEERQRGNFPDRFSGHQFPNYSSELNVNALLLGDSALYLCASIGTPLETQYFGPGTRLLVL.

This sequence joins TRBV9 and TRBJ2-1; TRBD1 agrees at 8 bases. Trimming took 7 bases from V and 5 from J; bases not matched to a gene: 11. In germline, CDR1 is SGDLS, CDR2 YYNGEE. This CDR3 region has 15 residues. The CDR3 loop is CASGNRGTANNEQFF. DNA for the CDR3: TGTGCCAGCGGGAACAGGGGGACTGCCAACAATGAGCAGTTCTTC.

The rearrangement uses TRBV6-1 and TRBJ1-2, with 7 bases aligning to TRBD1. Germline V CDR1 and CDR2: MNHNS, SASEGT. The CDR3 is 16 amino acids. V gave up 3 bases and J gave up 5 bases; unmatched junction bases: 12. The chain's CDR3 is CASSEDRQGRGYGYTF. CDR3 sequence (DNA): TGTGCCAGCAGTGAGGATCGACAGGGAAGGGGGTATGGCTACACCTTC.

The genes are TRBV5-4 and TRBJ1-1; D is unresolved. V was shortened by 7 bases and J by 1 base, with 14 bases between the two germline ends. The CDR3 sequence is 14 residues long. Per the germline V gene, CDR1 is SGHNT and CDR2 is YYREEE (reference sequence). The CDR3, as DNA: TGTGCCAGCCGAGGGAGGGAACCGAACACTGAAGCTTTCTTT. Its translation: CASRGREPNTEAFF.

The gene calls are TRBV5-8 and TRBJ2-1; TRBD2 matches 8 bases. With V trimmed by 4 bases and J by 2 bases, 2 bases remained unmatched. This CDR3 region has 14 residues. CDR1 is SGHTS and CDR2 is YDEGEE in the germline V gene. The CDR3 here is CASSAGLAYNEQFF. CDR3 nucleotides: TGTGCCAGCAGCGCGGGACTAGCCTACAATGAGCAGTTCTTC.

V usage is TRBV6-1 and J usage is TRBJ1-5; TRBD1 is a possible D gene (6 bases). Germline CDR1 MNHNS, CDR2 SASEGT. CDR3 size: 15 residues. V shed 4 bases and J shed 0 bases, with 10 bases lying between them. This chain's CDR3 is CASSGTANSNQPQHF. In nucleotides, the CDR3 is TGTGCCAGCAGTGGGACAGCGAATAGCAATCAGCCCCAGCATTTT.

The rearrangement uses TRBV9 and TRBJ1-1; TRBD1 agrees at 7 bases. The trim removed 3 bases at V and 5 bases at J, leaving 10 bases unmatched. This CDR3 comprises 15 residues. Germline lookup yields CDR1 SGDLS and CDR2 YYNGEE. The DNA of the CDR3 is TGTGCCAGCAGCGCCCGTCAGGGGGTTGGGACTGAAGCTTTCTTT. Its protein product is CASSARQGVGTEAFF.

V gene TRBV4-1 combines with J gene TRBJ2-1, with D hard to call. V shed 6 bases and J shed 0 bases, with 12 bases lying between them. Germline CDR1 reads MGHRA; CDR2 reads YSYEKL. This CDR3 comprises 15 residues. The CDR3 sequence: CASSPTDSSYNEQFF. The CDR3 DNA is TGCGCCAGCAGTCCAACCGATAGCTCCTACAATGAGCAGTTCTTC.

The CDR3 sequence: CATLPRAPGNTIYF. CDR3 DNA sequence: TGTGCCACATTGCCCAGGGCTCCTGGAAACACCATATATTTT. J is TRBJ1-3 and V is TRBV19, with a tentative D call TRBD1 (5 bases). Trimming removed 10 bases at V and 2 bases at J, with 15 bases between. Germline CDR1 reads LNHDA; CDR2 reads SQIVND (reference sequence). The CDR3 has 14 residues. The complete variable domain, with remaining parts taken from reference TRBV19 and TRBJ1-3, reads DGGITQSPKYLFRKEGQNVTLSCEQNLNHDAMYWYRQDPGQGLRLIYYSQIVNDFQKGDIAEGYSVSREKKESFPLTVTSAQKNPTAFYLCATLPRAPGNTIYFGEGSWLTVV.

The chain employs TRBV28 and TRBJ1-5; tentatively, D is TRBD1 (5 bases). Germline values: CDR1 MDHEN, CDR2 SYDVKM. V was pared by 3 bases and J by 3 bases, with 12 bases between. The CDR3 is made up of 15 amino acids. CDR3 loop: CASSLNPGANQPQHF. CDR3 in DNA: TGTGCCAGCAGTTTGAACCCCGGGGCCAATCAGCCCCAGCATTTT.